This passage covers 5 T cell receptor beta chains from one sample sequenced in a study of beta chain features in type 1 diabetes. General study results and limits: The study found moderately but significantly shorter TCRB CDR3s in all four CD4+ subsets of Type 1 diabetes patients.

The investigators reverse transcribed all of the isolated RNA, so they sequenced expressed TCRB transcripts. Only in-frame clones appear in the TCRdb table, and some are missing; sequencing was by immunoSEQ multiplex PCR. Of 300,000 or so clones in the sample, approximately 15% were seen once. Which antigens these TCRs recognize remains unknown. The sample consisted of naive CD4+ T cells from blood. The origin of the receptors is a woman under 30 with type 1 diabetes.

The chain combines TRBV7-2 with TRBJ1-4, with a weak D call TRBD1 (6 bases). Trimming removed 4 bases at V and 5 bases at J, with 11 bases between. Germline V lookup: CDR1 SGHTA, CDR2 FQGNSA. This CDR3 has 14 residues. CDR3 region: CASSSRGGNEKLFF. The CDR3 DNA reads as TGTGCCAGCAGCTCTCGTGGGGGCAATGAAAAACTGTTTTTT.

The V call is TRBV28, the J call TRBJ2-1, with D possibly matching TRBD2 (6 bases). Per germline, CDR1 MDHEN and CDR2 SYDVKM. The CDR3 is made up of 12 amino acids. V lost 5 bases and J lost 10, with 12 bases in between. As DNA, the CDR3 is TGTGCCAGCAGTCAAACTAGCTACGAGCAGTTCTTC. Translation: CASSQTSYEQFF.

This clone was counted only a few times. The chain carries TRBV7-9 and TRBJ2-3, with TRBD2 matching over 11 bases. V trimming: 3 bases; J trimming: 10 bases; junction bases outside the gene matches: 6. The germline V gene encodes CDR1 SEHNR and CDR2 FQNEAQ (reference sequence). The CDR3 spans 14 residues. CDR3 protein: CASSLLAGGEAQYF. In nucleotides, the CDR3 is TGTGCCAGCAGCTTGCTAGCGGGAGGTGAGGCGCAGTATTTT.

This clone was counted a few times. The genes are TRBV10-3 and TRBJ2-3; D perhaps matches TRBD1 (6 bases). The CDR3 loop spans 13 amino acids. CDR1 and CDR2 (germline): ENHRY, SYGVKD. CDR3: CATAGDTTDTQYF. CDR3 bases: TGTGCGACGGCAGGGGATACTACAGATACGCAGTATTTT.

The chain joins TRBV5-1 to TRBJ1-1; D remains unclear. The V gene's germline CDR1 is SGHRS and CDR2 YFSETQ. The CDR3 is 13 residues long. The V gene lost 4 bases and the J gene lost 3 bases, with 10 bases spanning the gap. CDR3 coding DNA: TGCGCCAGCAGCCGCGGGGAGGACACTGAAGCTTTCTTT. Translation gives CASSRGEDTEAFF.